Each of the 9 T cell receptor beta chains below was sequenced from the same sample in a study of response to subunit inactivated influenza vaccine. In TCRdb, the RT-PCR reads were re-called with MiXCR into one record per CDR3 protein. The table lists 500,000 to 600,000 distinct CDR3 sequences, about 11% of them singletons. These data were also reused for a study on T cells expressing NK-cell markers. Per that study: 5'RACE template switching built TCR beta cDNA with unique molecular identifiers.

Sequenced here: PBMCs from blood, sampled on the day of vaccination. The origin of the receptors is a middle-aged man who received an inactivated influenza vaccine.

Ten or more counts support this clonotype. The chain uses TRBV3-1 and TRBJ2-4, with a tentative D call TRBD2 (5 bases). CDR1 and CDR2 from the germline V gene are LGHDT and YNNKEL (reference sequence). The CDR3 covers 16 residues. The V end was cut by 0 bases, the J end by 0 bases, with 9 bases between. Written as DNA, the CDR3 is TGTGCCAGCAGCCAAGATGGTCGGGGAGCCAAAAACATTCAGTACTTC. It yields the protein CASSQDGRGAKNIQYF.

This clonotype was seen only a few times. The rearrangement links TRBV12-3 or TRBV12-4 to TRBJ2-2; tentative D call: TRBD2 (5 bases). The CDR3 loop spans 14 amino acids. The ends were cut back, 3 bases at V and 6 bases at J, with 11 bases in the middle. CDR3 coding DNA: TGTGCCAGCAGTTTTTCGGGGTTCGCCGGGGAGCTGTTTTTT. Translating gives CASSFSGFAGELFF.

This clonotype was counted only a few times. The CDR3 is CSGLPGGHNEQFF. The DNA for the CDR3 is TGCAGCGGACTACCGGGAGGCCACAATGAGCAGTTCTTC. This chain links TRBV29-1 with TRBJ2-1; 7 bases map to TRBD2. This CDR3 contains 13 residues. The V gene end was trimmed by 7 bases and the J gene end by 5 bases; junction bases not matched to a gene: 8. Germline V gene data show CDR1 as SQVTM and CDR2 as ANQGSEA.

This clonotype appeared many times. The rearrangement uses TRBV7-8 and TRBJ2-7; TRBD2 might be the D (6 bases). Trimming took 5 bases from V and 4 from J, leaving 18 bases between them. Germline assignment: CDR1 SGHVS and CDR2 FQNEAQ. The CDR3 runs 15 residues. CDR3 sequence (DNA): TGTGCCAGCAGCACGTTCTCGACTAGGTTATACGAGCAGTACTTC. Amino acids: CASSTFSTRLYEQYF.

A few counts support this clonotype. The genes are TRBV9 and TRBJ2-3; 9 nucleotides align to TRBD2. Germline V gene sequence: CDR1 SGDLS, CDR2 YYNGEE. J was trimmed by 5 bases and V by 0 bases; bases with no gene match: 4. CDR3 length equals 15 residues. CDR3: CASSVAGGRVDTQYF. For the CDR3, the DNA is TGTGCCAGCAGCGTAGCGGGCGGGAGGGTAGATACGCAGTATTTT.

This clonotype showed up many times. The rearrangement joins TRBV20-1 to TRBJ1-2, with 8 positions matching TRBD1. CDR3 size: 15 residues. Germline CDR1 and CDR2: DFQATT and SNEGSKA (reference sequence). Trimming at V came to 0 bases and at J to 3 bases, leaving 6 bases not matched to a gene. The CDR3 DNA is TGCAGTGCTAGAGATCGGACAGGGATAGACTATGGCTACACCTTC. Protein sequence: CSARDRTGIDYGYTF.

This clonotype was seen more than once but under ten times. The chain carries TRBV15 and TRBJ2-3, with a possible D match to TRBD2 (5 bases). The CDR3 has 14 amino acids. Germline-derived CDR1 and CDR2 are LNHNV and YYDKDF (reference sequence). V was cut by 1 base and J by 7 bases, with 12 bases left in between. The chain's CDR3 is CATSRAAGLNTQYF. The DNA of the CDR3 is TGTGCCACCAGCAGAGCGGCGGGTCTAAATACGCAGTATTTT.

This clonotype has more than one count but fewer than ten. The V call is TRBV5-1, the J call TRBJ2-7; 9 nucleotides align to TRBD2. The CDR3 sequence is 15 residues long. Germline V gene lookup returns CDR1 SGHRS and CDR2 YFSETQ. The ends lost 2 bases at V and 0 bases at J; junction bases unmatched: 3. The CDR3 protein is CASSFLAGYSYEQYF. CDR3 in DNA: TGCGCCAGCAGCTTTCTAGCGGGGTACTCCTACGAGCAGTACTTC.

This clonotype was counted between two and nine times. The chain couples TRBV20-1 to TRBJ1-5; D gene uncertain. In germline, CDR1 is DFQATT, CDR2 SNEGSKA (reference sequence). CDR3 size: 13 residues. V was pared by 0 bases and J by 3 bases, with 6 bases between. The CDR3 region is CSARDTANQPQHF. In nucleotides, the CDR3 is TGCAGTGCTAGAGATACGGCCAATCAGCCCCAGCATTTT.